The TCR beta chain under discussion was sequenced for a study of blood T cells in healthy people across ages. Points from the study as a whole: Since the PBMCs were unsorted, naive and antigen-experienced cells could not be conclusively compared.

Aged roughly 6 to 100, donors were systemically healthy Caucasians from Russia. Germline V gives CDR1 SGHTA, CDR2 FQGNSA. The V and J ends lost 7 bases and 1 base respectively, with 17 bases between them. The CDR3 loop spans 16 amino acids. As regards this clonotype: The antigen is not known.

The second PCR ran roughly 7 to 12 cycles with a sample-barcoded 5' primer and J-beta primers. One entry per CDR3 protein, called by TCRdb with MiXCR from the 5' RACE reads. The sample contains around 990,000 distinct CDR3 sequences, less than 25% of which appear only once. These data were also reused for a study on T cells of mothers and their children. From that report: Donors comprised three healthy Caucasian mothers plus their six children. Over 8 million TCR beta CDR3 reads were obtained from each mother, and 2.5 million to 3.5 million from each child.

The receptor was derived from a girl aged 2-10 years in good health. Sequencing was done on a sample of blood. The genes are TRBV7-2 and TRBJ2-4; either TRBD1 or TRBD2 may supply D (5 bases each). CDR3 nucleotides: TGTGCCAGCACCGAGGGGATTCCTCGGGCCAAAAACATTCAGTACTTC. It specifies CASTEGIPRAKNIQYF.